These 10 T cell receptor beta chains share one sample of origin, sequenced in a study of blood T cell repertoires in COVID-19 (dated by TCRdb to between 2020 and 2021). The library was produced with the immunoSEQ multiplex PCR assay. TCRdb's version of the immuneACCESS table is confined to in-frame rearrangements and falls short of the full clone set. An unresolved V gene accounts for under half of the shortfall where checked; the remainder is of unknown origin. The sample contains approximately 230,000 clones, 70% to 85% of them found a single time. Roughly 10% of the sample comes from the top ten. Sequencing was done on a sample of peripheral blood. The receptors were sampled from a man older than 75 with acute or convalescent COVID-19.

This chain uses TRBV24-1 with TRBJ2-3; TRBD2 matches 10 bases. The germline V gene encodes CDR1 KGHDR and CDR2 SFDVKD. Trimming cost V 2 bases and J 6 bases; bases outside gene matches: 10. The CDR3 extends over 17 amino acids. CDR3: CATSDSGTSVNVDTQYF. The CDR3 bases are TGTGCCACCAGTGATTCCGGGACTAGCGTTAATGTGGATACGCAGTATTTT.

The CDR3 nucleotides read TGCGCCAGCAGTAGTCCTAGCGGGATGAGGAGTGAGCAGTTCTTC. Protein product: CASSSPSGMRSEQFF. The V call is TRBV5-1, the J call TRBJ2-1; 9 positions agree with TRBD2. After removal of 5 bases from V and 9 bases from J, the junction contained 12 bases not matched to a gene. Germline CDR1 SGHRS, CDR2 YFSETQ. There are 15 residues in the CDR3.

This rearrangement joins TRBV5-6 to TRBJ1-5, with 7 nucleotides matching TRBD1. CDR3 length equals 17 residues. In germline, CDR1 is SGHDT, CDR2 YYEEEE. V shed 2 bases and J 2 bases; nucleotides not matched to a gene: 10. The CDR3 coding sequence is TGTGCCAGCAGCTTATTTACCCGACAGGGTGGCAATCAGCCCCAGCATTTT. Translated, it gives CASSLFTRQGGNQPQHF.

The V call is TRBV6-1, the J call TRBJ1-3; D uncertain. V lost 0 bases and J lost 3, with 6 bases in between. This CDR3 spans 14 amino acids. Germline CDR1 MNHNS, CDR2 SASEGT. The CDR3 loop is CASSEASVGNTIYF. In nucleotides, the CDR3 is TGTGCCAGCAGTGAAGCAAGCGTTGGAAACACCATATATTTT.

This chain uses TRBV19 with TRBJ1-2; D is uncertain. The CDR3 totals 13 residues. V was cut by 1 base and J by 4 bases, with 7 bases left in between. Germline V gene sequence: CDR1 LNHDA, CDR2 SQIVND (reference sequence). This CDR3 reads CASSIGLAYGYTF. The CDR3 coding sequence is TGTGCCAGTAGTATAGGACTAGCCTATGGCTACACCTTC.

J is TRBJ2-7 and V is TRBV15; possible D gene TRBD2, 5 bases. Between the trimmed V and J ends, which lost 0 bases and 2 bases, there was a span of 11 bases. This CDR3 comprises 15 residues. In germline, CDR1 is LNHNV, CDR2 YYDKDF (reference sequence). The CDR3 DNA reads as TGTGCCACCAGCAGAGATAGAGGGATTACCTACGAGCAGTACTTC. This gives the protein CATSRDRGITYEQYF.

This clone was recorded a few times. The rearrangement uses TRBV7-8 and TRBJ1-5, with a tentative D call TRBD1 (5 bases). Per germline, CDR1 SGHVS and CDR2 FQNEAQ. The CDR3 totals 13 residues. V was trimmed by 3 bases and J by 7 bases, leaving 10 bases between them. The CDR3 is CASSFRGKQPQHF. In DNA, the CDR3 is TGTGCCAGCAGCTTCCGGGGGAAACAGCCCCAGCATTTT.

The chain couples TRBV29-1 to TRBJ1-2, with TRBD1 identical over 7 bases. The CDR3 extends over 16 amino acids. V lost 4 bases, J lost 0 bases, and 11 bases stayed unmatched. Per germline, CDR1 SQVTM and CDR2 ANQGSEA. The CDR3 DNA is TGCAGCGTTGCTGGCAGGACAGGAGCTGCTAACTATGGCTACACCTTC. Its translation: CSVAGRTGAANYGYTF.

The genes are TRBV15 and TRBJ1-2; TRBD1 aligns across 8 bases. Germline V gene sequence: CDR1 LNHNV, CDR2 YYDKDF (reference sequence). The ends lost 3 bases at V and 2 bases at J; junction bases unmatched: 5. The CDR3 covers 15 residues. The CDR3 sequence: CATSRRQGMNYGYTF. CDR3 nucleotide sequence: TGTGCCACCAGCAGGCGACAGGGGATGAACTATGGCTACACCTTC.

The chain is built from TRBV6-1 and TRBJ1-6, with D maybe TRBD1 (6 bases). V shed 3 bases and J shed 1 base, with 10 bases lying between them. CDR1 MNHNS and CDR2 SASEGT come from the germline V gene. The CDR3 covers 16 residues. CDR3 sequence (DNA): TGTGCCAGCAGTGACAACAGGGCATCCTATAATTCACCCCTCCACTTT. Protein: CASSDNRASYNSPLHF.